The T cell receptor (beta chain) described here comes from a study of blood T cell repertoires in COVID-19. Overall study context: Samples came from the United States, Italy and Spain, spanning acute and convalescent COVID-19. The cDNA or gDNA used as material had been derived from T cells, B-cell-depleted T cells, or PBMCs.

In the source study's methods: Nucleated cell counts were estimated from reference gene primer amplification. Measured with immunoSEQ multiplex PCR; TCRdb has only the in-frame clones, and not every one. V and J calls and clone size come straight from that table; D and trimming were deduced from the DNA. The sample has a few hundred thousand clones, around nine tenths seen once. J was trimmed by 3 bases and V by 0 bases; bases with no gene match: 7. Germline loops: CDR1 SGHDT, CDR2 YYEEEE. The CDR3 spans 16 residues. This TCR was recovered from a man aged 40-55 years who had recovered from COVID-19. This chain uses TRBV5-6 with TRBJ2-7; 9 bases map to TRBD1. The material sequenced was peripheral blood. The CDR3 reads CASSLVPGQGVYEQYF. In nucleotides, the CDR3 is TGTGCCAGCAGCTTGGTCCCGGGACAGGGAGTCTACGAGCAGTACTTC.